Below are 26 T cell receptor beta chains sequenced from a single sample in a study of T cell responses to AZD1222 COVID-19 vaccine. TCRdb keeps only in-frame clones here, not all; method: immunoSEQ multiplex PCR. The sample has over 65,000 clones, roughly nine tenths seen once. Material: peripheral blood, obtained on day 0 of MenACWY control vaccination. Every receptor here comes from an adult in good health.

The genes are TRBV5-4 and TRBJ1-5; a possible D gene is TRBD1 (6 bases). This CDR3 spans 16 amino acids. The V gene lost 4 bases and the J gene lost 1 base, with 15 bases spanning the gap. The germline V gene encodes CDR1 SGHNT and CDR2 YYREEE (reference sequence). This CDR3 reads CASSLGGWGSNQPQHF. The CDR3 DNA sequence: TGTGCCAGCAGCCTTGGGGGCTGGGGAAGCAATCAGCCCCAGCATTTT.

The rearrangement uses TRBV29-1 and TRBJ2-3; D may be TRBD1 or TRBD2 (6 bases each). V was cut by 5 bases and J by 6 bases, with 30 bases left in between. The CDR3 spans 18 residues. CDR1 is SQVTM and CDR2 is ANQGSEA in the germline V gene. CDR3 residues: CSVLPGARVGGFMDTQYF. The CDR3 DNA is TGCAGCGTTCTCCCGGGGGCGCGAGTAGGGGGATTCATGGATACGCAGTATTTT.

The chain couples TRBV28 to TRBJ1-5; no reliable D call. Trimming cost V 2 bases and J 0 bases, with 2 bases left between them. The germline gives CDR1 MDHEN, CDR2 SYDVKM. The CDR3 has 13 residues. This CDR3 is CASSLNSNQPQHF. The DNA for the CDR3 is TGTGCCAGCAGTTTAAATAGCAATCAGCCCCAGCATTTT.

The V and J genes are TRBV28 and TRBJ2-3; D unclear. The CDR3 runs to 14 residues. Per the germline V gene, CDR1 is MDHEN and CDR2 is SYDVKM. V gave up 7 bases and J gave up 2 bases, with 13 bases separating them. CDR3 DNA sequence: TGTGCCAGCACAAATCGACCTAACACAGATACGCAGTATTTT. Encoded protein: CASTNRPNTDTQYF.

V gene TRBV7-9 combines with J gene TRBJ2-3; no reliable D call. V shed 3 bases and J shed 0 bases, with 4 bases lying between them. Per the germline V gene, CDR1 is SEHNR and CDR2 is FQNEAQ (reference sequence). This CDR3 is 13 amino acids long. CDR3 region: CASSLGSTDTQYF. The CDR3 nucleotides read TGTGCCAGCAGCTTGGGCAGCACAGATACGCAGTATTTT.

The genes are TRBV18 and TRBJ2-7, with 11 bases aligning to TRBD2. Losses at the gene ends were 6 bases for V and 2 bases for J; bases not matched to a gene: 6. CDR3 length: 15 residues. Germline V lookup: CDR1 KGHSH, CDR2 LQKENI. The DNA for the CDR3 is TGTGCCAGCTCCCCCCCTAGCGGGGGGACCTACGAGCAGTACTTC. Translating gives CASSPPSGGTYEQYF.

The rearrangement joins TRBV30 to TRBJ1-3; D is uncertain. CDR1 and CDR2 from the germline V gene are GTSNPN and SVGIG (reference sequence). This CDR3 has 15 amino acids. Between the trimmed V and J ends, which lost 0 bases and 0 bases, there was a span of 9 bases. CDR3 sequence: CAWSVRRSSGNTIYF. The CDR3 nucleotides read TGTGCCTGGAGTGTACGACGGAGCTCTGGAAACACCATATATTTT.

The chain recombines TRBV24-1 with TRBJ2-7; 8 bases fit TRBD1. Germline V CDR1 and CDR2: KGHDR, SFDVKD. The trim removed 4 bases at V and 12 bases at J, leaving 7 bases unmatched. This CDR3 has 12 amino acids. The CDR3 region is CATSDTTGGLYF. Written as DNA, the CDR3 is TGTGCCACCAGTGACACAACAGGGGGGCTGTACTTC.

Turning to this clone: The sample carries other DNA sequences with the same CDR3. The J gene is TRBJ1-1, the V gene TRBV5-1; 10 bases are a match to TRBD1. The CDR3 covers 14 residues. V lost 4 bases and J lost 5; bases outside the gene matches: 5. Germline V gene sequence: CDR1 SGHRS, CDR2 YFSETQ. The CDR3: CASSPGQGGTEAFF. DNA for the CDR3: TGCGCCAGCAGCCCTGGACAGGGGGGGACTGAAGCTTTCTTT.

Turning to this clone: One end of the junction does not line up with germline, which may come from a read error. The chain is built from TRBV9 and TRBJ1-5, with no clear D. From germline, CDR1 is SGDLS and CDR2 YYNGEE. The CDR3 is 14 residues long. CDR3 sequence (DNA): TGTGCCAGCAGCGTAGGGACTGATTATCACCCCCAGCATTTT. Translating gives CASSVGTDYHPQHF. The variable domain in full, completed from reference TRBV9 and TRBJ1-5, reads DSGVTQTPKHLITATGQRVTLRCSPRSGDLSVYWYQQSLDQGLQFLIQYYNGEERAKGNILERFSAQQFPDLHSELNLSSLELGDSALYFCASSVGTDYHPQHFGDGTRLSIL.

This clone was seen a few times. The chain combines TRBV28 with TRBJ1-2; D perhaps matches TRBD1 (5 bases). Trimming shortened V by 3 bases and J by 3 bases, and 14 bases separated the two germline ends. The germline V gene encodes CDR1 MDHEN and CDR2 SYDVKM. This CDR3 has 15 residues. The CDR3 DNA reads TGTGCCAGCAGTTTTCTCGGGGGGAAGTACTATGGCTACACCTTC. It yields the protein CASSFLGGKYYGYTF.

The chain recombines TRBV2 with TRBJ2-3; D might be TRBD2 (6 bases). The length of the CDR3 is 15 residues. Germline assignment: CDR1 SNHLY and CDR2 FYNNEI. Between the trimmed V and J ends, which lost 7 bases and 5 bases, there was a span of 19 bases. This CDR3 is CASKGWEDMKDTQYF. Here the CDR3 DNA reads TGTGCCAGCAAGGGGTGGGAGGACATGAAAGATACGCAGTATTTT.

CDR3 sequence reads: CASSIAQGSYNEQFF. CDR3 sequence (DNA): TGTGCCAGTAGTATAGCTCAGGGCTCCTACAATGAGCAGTTCTTC. The gene calls are TRBV19 and TRBJ2-1; D may be TRBD1 (5 bases). Germline lookup yields CDR1 LNHDA and CDR2 SQIVND (reference sequence). The germline V and J ends were trimmed by 1 base and 0 bases, with 7 bases remaining between them. The CDR3 runs to 15 residues.

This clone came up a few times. The CDR3 region is CASKRDRSLMGALHF. In DNA form, the CDR3 reads TGTGCCAGCAAGAGAGACAGGTCCCTGATGGGGGCCCTCCACTTT. The genes are TRBV27 and TRBJ1-6, with D maybe TRBD1 (6 bases). This CDR3 is built from 15 residues. Trimming took 7 bases from V and 14 from J, leaving 24 bases between them. Per the germline V gene, CDR1 is MNHEY and CDR2 is SMNVEV (reference sequence).

CDR3 bases: TGTGCCAGCAGCCTAGACGGGGGCGGGTATGGCTACACCTTC. It codes for CASSLDGGGYGYTF. This chain joins TRBV7-2 and TRBJ1-2, with a tentative D call TRBD1 (6 bases). This CDR3 has 14 residues. Germline CDR1 reads SGHTA; CDR2 reads FQGNSA. V was pared by 5 bases and J by 5 bases, with 15 bases between.

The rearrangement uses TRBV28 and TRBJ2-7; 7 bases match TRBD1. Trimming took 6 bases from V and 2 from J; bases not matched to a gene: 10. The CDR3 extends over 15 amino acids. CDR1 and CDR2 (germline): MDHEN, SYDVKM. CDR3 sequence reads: CASSPLGQATYEQYF. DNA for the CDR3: TGTGCCAGCAGCCCCCTCGGACAGGCCACCTACGAGCAGTACTTC.

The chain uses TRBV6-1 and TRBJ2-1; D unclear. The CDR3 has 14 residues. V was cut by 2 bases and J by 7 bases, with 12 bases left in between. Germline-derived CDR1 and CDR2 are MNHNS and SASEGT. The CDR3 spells CASSESLYRNEQFF. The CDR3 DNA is TGTGCCAGCAGTGAATCCCTTTACCGGAATGAGCAGTTCTTC.

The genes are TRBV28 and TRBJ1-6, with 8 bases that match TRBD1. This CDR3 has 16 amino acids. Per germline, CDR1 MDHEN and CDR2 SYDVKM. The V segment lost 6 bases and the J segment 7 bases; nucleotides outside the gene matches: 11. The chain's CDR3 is CASSTIMTGENSPLHF. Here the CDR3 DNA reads TGTGCCAGCAGCACAATTATGACAGGGGAAAATTCACCCCTCCACTTT.

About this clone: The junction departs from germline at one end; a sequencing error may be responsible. The CDR3, as DNA: TGTGCCAGCTCACCACTTTCTGGGACAGGCCTATCGAACACCGGGGGGCTGTTTTTT. Its protein is CASSPLSGTGLSNTGGLFF. V gene TRBV18 combines with J gene TRBJ2-2, with TRBD1 matching over 8 bases. This CDR3 is 19 amino acids long. Germline lookup yields CDR1 KGHSH and CDR2 LQKENI.

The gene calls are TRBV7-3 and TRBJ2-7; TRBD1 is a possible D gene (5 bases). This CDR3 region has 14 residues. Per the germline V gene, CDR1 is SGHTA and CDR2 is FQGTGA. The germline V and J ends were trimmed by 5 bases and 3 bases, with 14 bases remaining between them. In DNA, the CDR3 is TGTGCCAGCAGCGCAACAGGTGATTTCTACGAGCAGTACTTC. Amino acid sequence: CASSATGDFYEQYF.

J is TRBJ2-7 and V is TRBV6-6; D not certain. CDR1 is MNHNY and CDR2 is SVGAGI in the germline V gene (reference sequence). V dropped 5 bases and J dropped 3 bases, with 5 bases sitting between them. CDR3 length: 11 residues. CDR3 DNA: TGTGCCAGCAGTAACAACTACGAGCAGTACTTC. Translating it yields CASSNNYEQYF.

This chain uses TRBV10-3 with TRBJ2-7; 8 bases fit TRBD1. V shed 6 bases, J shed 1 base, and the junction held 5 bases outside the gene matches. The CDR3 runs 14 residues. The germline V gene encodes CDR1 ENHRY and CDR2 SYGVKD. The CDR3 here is CAIRRGQASYEQYF. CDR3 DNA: TGTGCCATCAGGCGGGGACAGGCTTCCTACGAGCAGTACTTC.

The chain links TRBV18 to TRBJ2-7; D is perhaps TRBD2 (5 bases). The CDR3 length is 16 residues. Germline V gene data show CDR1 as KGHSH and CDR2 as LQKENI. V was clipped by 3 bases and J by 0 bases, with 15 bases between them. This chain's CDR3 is CASSPSSPRSSYEQYF. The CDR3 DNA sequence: TGTGCCAGCTCACCTTCTAGCCCTAGAAGCTCCTACGAGCAGTACTTC.

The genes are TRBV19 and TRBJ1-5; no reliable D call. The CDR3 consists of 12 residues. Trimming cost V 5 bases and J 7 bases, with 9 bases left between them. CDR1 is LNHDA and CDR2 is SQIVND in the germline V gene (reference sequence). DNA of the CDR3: TGTGCCAGTAGTCTTGTGGGCCAGCCCCAGCATTTT. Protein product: CASSLVGQPQHF.

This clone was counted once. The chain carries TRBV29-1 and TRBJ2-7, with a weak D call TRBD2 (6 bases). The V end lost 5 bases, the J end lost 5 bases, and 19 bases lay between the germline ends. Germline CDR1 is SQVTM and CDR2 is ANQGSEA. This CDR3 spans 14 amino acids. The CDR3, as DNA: TGCAGCGTTTCCCTTGGTAGCGGAGAAAACGAGCAGTACTTC. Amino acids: CSVSLGSGENEQYF.

Here the CDR3 reads CASSPALSDTQYF. In DNA form, the CDR3 reads TGTGCCAGCAGCCCGGCACTCTCGGATACGCAGTATTTT. The gene calls are TRBV7-3 and TRBJ2-3; D gene uncertain. The V gene lost 5 bases and the J gene lost 6 bases, with 12 bases spanning the gap. Germline V gene sequence: CDR1 SGHTA, CDR2 FQGTGA. This CDR3 comprises 13 residues.